This is a list of T cell receptor beta chains from one sample in a study of T cells in Graves' hyperthyroidism and ophthalmopathy. TCRdb processed the multiplex PCR reads anew with MiXCR; each CDR3 protein has one entry. The data contain some 600,000 distinct CDR3 sequences, more than 45% of them singletons. The specimen was peripheral blood or thyroid tissue (not recorded which). These receptors all come from a woman between 18 and 30 years old with Graves' hyperthyroidism. Both conserved end residues are part of each CDR3. D genes are given only for firm matches. Only some rows state a clone size, as once, few, many or a class for expanded clones.

D: TRBD1; size: -; J: TRBJ1-1; V: TRBV7-9; length: 14; CDR3: CASSTRTGMREAFF; DNA: TGTGCCAGCAGCACCAGGACAGGGATGAGGGAAGCTTTCTTT
D: -; size: -; J: TRBJ1-4; V: TRBV9; length: 13; CDR3: CASSPPGDEKLFF; DNA: TGTGCCAGCAGCCCCCCGGGGGATGAAAAACTGTTTTTT
D: -; size: -; J: TRBJ2-3; V: TRBV14; length: 14; CDR3: CASSRFISGDTQYF; DNA: TGTGCCAGCAGTCGATTTATTAGCGGAGATACGCAGTATTTT
D: -; size: -; J: TRBJ1-2; V: TRBV7-3; length: 15; CDR3: CASSSSPGQNYGYTF; DNA: TGTGCCAGCAGCTCATCCCCAGGGCAGAACTATGGCTACACCTTC
D: -; size: few; J: TRBJ2-7; V: TRBV20-1; length: 14; CDR3: CSARDGARSYEQYF; DNA: TGCAGTGCTAGAGATGGCGCCAGGAGCTACGAGCAGTACTTC
D: -; size: -; J: TRBJ2-5; V: TRBV7-3; length: 15; CDR3: CASSSTPGHQETQYF; DNA: TGTGCCAGCAGCTCTACTCCTGGACATCAAGAGACCCAGTACTTC
D: TRBD2; size: once; J: TRBJ2-7; V: TRBV7-3; length: 16; CDR3: CASSLEVAGEWVEQYF; DNA: TGTGCCAGCAGCTTAGAGGTAGCGGGAGAATGGGTGGAGCAGTACTTC
D: -; size: few; J: TRBJ2-7; V: TRBV20-1; length: 15; CDR3: CSAREDKGYPYEQYF; DNA: TGCAGTGCTAGAGAGGACAAGGGCTATCCCTACGAGCAGTACTTC
D: -; size: -; J: TRBJ1-2; V: TRBV12-3/TRBV12-4; length: 13; CDR3: CASSFPKTDAYTF; DNA: TGTGCCAGCAGTTTTCCAAAGACCGATGCGTACACCTTC
D: TRBD1; size: -; J: TRBJ1-1; V: TRBV29-1; length: 15; CDR3: CSVGTGSGGDTEAFF; DNA: TGCAGCGTAGGGACAGGTTCGGGCGGGGACACTGAAGCTTTCTTT